Listed here are 14 T cell receptor beta chains from one sample, sequenced in a study of T cell responses to AZD1222 COVID-19 vaccine (dated by TCRdb to the early 2020s). Sample time point, as interpreted from the label and publication: baseline before first vaccination. The library came from the immunoSEQ multiplex PCR assay. TCRdb holds this immuneACCESS table with in-frame rearrangements only. Some clones are missing; in checked studies, unresolved V genes explain under half, and the rest has no known cause. For this sample the table gives 55,000 to 80,000 clones, of which more than 70% were detected only once. Over 13% of the sample belongs to the ten largest clones. The sample here was peripheral blood, taken on day 0 of AZD1222 vaccination. The receptors here all came from an adult in good health.

The CDR3 DNA is TGTGCCAGCAGCTCCTGGGCCACGGCGAACACTGAAGCTTTCTTT. Encoded protein: CASSSWATANTEAFF. This sequence joins TRBV7-9 and TRBJ1-1; D uncertain. The length of the CDR3 is 15 residues. CDR1 and CDR2 from the germline V gene are SEHNR and FQNEAQ (reference sequence). Trimming shortened V by 4 bases and J by 1 base, and 13 bases separated the two germline ends.

The chain has TRBV4-3 and TRBJ1-6, with 9 bases that match TRBD1. CDR1 is LGHNA and CDR2 is YSLEER in the germline V gene. The CDR3 extends over 15 amino acids. Trimming at V came to 5 bases and at J to 8 bases, leaving 7 bases not matched to a gene. CDR3 sequence: CASSFRDRDDSPLHF. The CDR3 DNA sequence: TGCGCCAGCAGCTTCCGGGACAGGGACGATTCACCCCTCCACTTT.

V and J are TRBV11-3 and TRBJ1-5, with D maybe TRBD1 (5 bases). Trimming pared 11 bases from V and 5 bases from J, leaving 16 bases between. This CDR3 is built from 13 residues. Germline CDR1 is SGHNT and CDR2 is YENEEA. CDR3 residues: CASSAGPDQPQHF. CDR3 in DNA: TGTGCCTCTTCGGCGGGGCCCGATCAGCCCCAGCATTTT.

This sequence joins TRBV5-1 and TRBJ1-1; 7 bases are a match to TRBD1. The germline gives CDR1 SGHRS, CDR2 YFSETQ. The CDR3 sequence is 14 residues long. J gave up 3 bases and V 5 bases, and 7 bases lay outside the gene matches. CDR3 in amino acids: CASRRGQAYTEAFF. CDR3 DNA: TGCGCCAGCAGGCGTGGACAGGCGTACACTGAAGCTTTCTTT. Looking up the rest from reference TRBV5-1 and TRBJ1-1 gives the full variable domain: KAGVTQTPRYLIKTRGQQVTLSCSPISGHRSVSWYQQTPGQGLQFLFEYFSETQRNKGNFPGRFSGRQFSNSRSEMNVSTLELGDSALYLCASRRGQAYTEAFFGQGTRLTVV.

The V call is TRBV2, the J call TRBJ2-1; a possible D gene is TRBD1 (6 bases). V lost 5 bases and J lost 0, with 11 bases in between. The CDR3 extends over 15 amino acids. Germline V gives CDR1 SNHLY, CDR2 FYNNEI. The CDR3 DNA follows: TGTGCCAGCAGTCCAGGGGCGAGCTCCTACAATGAGCAGTTCTTC. Translating gives CASSPGASSYNEQFF.

In this sample, this clone turned up a few times. As DNA, the CDR3 is TGCGCCAGCAGCCAAGATAGGACTAGCGCCGTCTACAATGAGCAGTTCTTC. It yields the protein CASSQDRTSAVYNEQFF. The chain is built from TRBV4-1 and TRBJ2-1; 9 positions match TRBD2. V lost 0 bases and J lost 3; bases outside the gene matches: 6. The CDR3 is made up of 17 amino acids. Germline V gene lookup returns CDR1 MGHRA and CDR2 YSYEKL.

The rearrangement links TRBV27 to TRBJ2-1; 7 bases align to TRBD1. Germline loops: CDR1 MNHEY, CDR2 SMNVEV (reference sequence). The junction had 3 bases not matched to a gene; V was cut back by 6 bases and J by 1 base. This CDR3 is built from 14 residues. This chain's CDR3 is CASSWGQSYNEQFF. The CDR3 DNA is TGTGCCAGCAGCTGGGGACAGTCCTACAATGAGCAGTTCTTC.

This clone was detected only once. This sequence joins TRBV7-2 and TRBJ2-7; D remains unclear. V lost 5 bases and J 0 bases, leaving 11 bases between the germline ends. The germline V gene has CDR1 SGHTA and CDR2 FQGNSA. The CDR3 totals 14 residues. This chain's CDR3 is CASSVNSYSYEQYF. The CDR3 DNA reads TGTGCCAGCAGCGTGAACTCCTACTCCTACGAGCAGTACTTC.

This clone was counted a few times. V is TRBV27 and J is TRBJ1-1; D gene ambiguous. Germline CDR1 and CDR2: MNHEY and SMNVEV (reference sequence). The CDR3 length is 14 residues. The V and J ends lost 6 bases and 6 bases respectively, with 17 bases between them. As DNA, the CDR3 is TGTGCCAGCAGGGGCTTTTTTTCGGAATCTGAAGCTTTCTTT. It yields the protein CASRGFFSESEAFF.

The chain employs TRBV5-5 and TRBJ2-7; no clear D. This CDR3 region has 14 residues. Germline CDR1 and CDR2: SGHKS and YYEKEE (reference sequence). V lost 4 bases and J lost 2, with 13 bases in between. The CDR3 sequence: CASSPGVETYEQYF. The CDR3 DNA follows: TGTGCCAGCAGCCCTGGAGTTGAGACCTACGAGCAGTACTTC.

This clone is a singleton in its sample. The chain carries TRBV7-2 and TRBJ2-7; a weak D match, TRBD1 (5 bases). The germline V and J ends were trimmed by 1 base and 4 bases, with 14 bases remaining between them. The CDR3 extends over 15 amino acids. Germline CDR1 SGHTA, CDR2 FQGNSA. CDR3 DNA sequence: TGTGCCAGCAGCTTAGAGGGCAGGGTGAGTTACGAGCAGTACTTC. Translating it yields CASSLEGRVSYEQYF.

The genes are TRBV28 and TRBJ2-5; TRBD2 matches at 11 bases. V was pared by 3 bases and J by 2 bases, with 5 bases of the junction left unmatched. The CDR3 is 16 amino acids. Looked up from germline, CDR1 is MDHEN and CDR2 is SYDVKM. This CDR3 reads CASSFLAGGDQETQYF. In DNA form, the CDR3 reads TGTGCCAGCAGTTTTCTAGCGGGGGGCGATCAAGAGACCCAGTACTTC. The complete variable domain, with remaining parts taken from reference TRBV28 and TRBJ2-5, reads DVKVTQSSRYLVKRTGEKVFLECVQDMDHENMFWYRQDPGLGLRLIYFSYDVKMKEKGDIPEGYSVSREKKERFSLILESASTNQTSMYLCASSFLAGGDQETQYFGPGTRLLVL.

The gene calls are TRBV19 and TRBJ2-1; D is ambiguous. Trimming shortened V by 3 bases and J by 8 bases, and 5 bases separated the two germline ends. Germline V gene sequence: CDR1 LNHDA, CDR2 SQIVND (reference sequence). The CDR3 loop spans 11 amino acids. The CDR3 DNA sequence: TGTGCCAGTAGTATCCAGGATGAGCAGTTCTTC. This sequence encodes CASSIQDEQFF.

The CDR3 DNA sequence: TGTGCCAGCAGCCCCGGGACAATCTACGAGCAGTACTTC. This encodes CASSPGTIYEQYF. This chain joins TRBV16 and TRBJ2-7, with D maybe TRBD1 (6 bases). Germline V lookup: CDR1 KGHSY, CDR2 FQNENV. The length of the CDR3 is 13 residues. V lost 4 bases to trimming and J lost 3 bases, with 10 bases between them. Drawing the rest from reference TRBV16 and TRBJ2-7, the complete variable domain is GEEVAQTPKHLVRGEGQKAKLYCAPIKGHSYVFWYQQVLKNEFKFLISFQNENVFDETGMPKERFSAKCLPNSPCSLEIQATKLEDSAVYFCASSPGTIYEQYFGPGTRLTVT.